Shown below are 16 T cell receptor beta chains from a single sample sequenced in a study of blood T cell repertoires in COVID-19. Generated by immunoSEQ multiplex PCR, the TCRdb table keeps only in-frame clones and is missing some. The data hold roughly 260,000 clones, with about 88% observed a single time. Source material: peripheral blood. These receptors were taken from a man between 60 and 70 years old who had recovered from COVID-19.

The V call is TRBV7-9, the J call TRBJ2-3; D might be TRBD2 (6 bases). Germline CDR1 and CDR2: SEHNR and FQNEAQ (reference sequence). CDR3 length: 14 residues. Trimming took off 0 bases at V and 6 bases at J, with 10 bases between the two ends. In DNA form, the CDR3 reads TGTGCCAGCAGCTTAGCGGACCGGGGGGATACGCAGTATTTT. Translated, it gives CASSLADRGDTQYF.

The chain is built from TRBV7-8 and TRBJ2-7; the match to TRBD1 covers 12 bases. V lost 7 bases and J lost 6; bases outside the gene matches: 7. Germline V gene sequence: CDR1 SGHVS, CDR2 FQNEAQ. The length of the CDR3 is 14 residues. CDR3 nucleotide sequence: TGTGCCAGCAAAACCGGGACAGGGGGCTCCGAGCAGTACTTC. It translates to CASKTGTGGSEQYF.

The chain uses TRBV3-1 (or the pseudogene TRBV3-2) and TRBJ1-1; tentatively, D is TRBD1 (6 bases). Trimming stripped 5 bases from V and 5 bases from J, with 15 bases between. The CDR3 covers 14 residues. The germline gives CDR1 LGHDT, CDR2 YNNKEL (reference sequence). The CDR3 is CASSKAQGRTEAFF. CDR3 bases: TGTGCCAGCAGCAAAGCTCAGGGGCGGACTGAAGCTTTCTTT.

The J gene is TRBJ1-4, the V gene TRBV19, with D hard to call. Per the germline V gene, CDR1 is LNHDA and CDR2 is SQIVND (reference sequence). The CDR3 runs 15 residues. Trimming shortened V by 4 bases and J by 0 bases, and 9 bases separated the two germline ends. CDR3 in amino acids: CASSRRIATNEKLFF. The CDR3 bases are TGTGCCAGTAGTAGGCGGATCGCAACTAATGAAAAACTGTTTTTT.

This chain links TRBV5-8 with TRBJ2-3, with 11 bases that match TRBD2. The V gene's germline CDR1 is SGHTS and CDR2 YDEGEE. Unmatched junction bases numbered 2, after V lost 0 bases and J lost 2 bases. CDR3 length: 16 amino acids. CDR3 amino acids: CASSLGTSGYTDTQYF. The CDR3 DNA reads as TGTGCCAGCAGCTTGGGGACTAGCGGGTACACAGATACGCAGTATTTT.

This clone was seen only once. This chain joins TRBV3-1 (or the pseudogene TRBV3-2) and TRBJ1-1, with 10 bases matching TRBD1. V lost 3 bases and J lost 0; bases outside the gene matches: 4. CDR1 is LGHDT and CDR2 is YNNKEL in the germline V gene (reference sequence). The CDR3 is made up of 16 amino acids. The CDR3 coding sequence is TGTGCCAGCAGCCATGCGGGACAGGGGATGAACACTGAAGCTTTCTTT. Translating gives CASSHAGQGMNTEAFF.

A few counts support this clone. The genes are TRBV6-5 and TRBJ1-1; D gene uncertain. Germline-derived CDR1 and CDR2 are MNHEY and SVGAGI. Trimming removed 6 bases from V and 5 bases from J, with 13 bases in between. The CDR3 totals 13 residues. CDR3 nucleotide sequence: TGTGCCAGCAGGAGAGGTGTGGTGACTGAAGCTTTCTTT. Translation gives CASRRGVVTEAFF.

This chain connects TRBV9 to TRBJ2-7; TRBD1 aligns across 8 bases. V lost 4 bases, J lost 0 bases, and 3 bases stayed unmatched. Germline V gene lookup returns CDR1 SGDLS and CDR2 YYNGEE. CDR3 size: 14 residues. The CDR3 DNA reads as TGTGCCAGCAGCAAGGGACAGGACTCCTACGAGCAGTACTTC. Protein sequence: CASSKGQDSYEQYF.

The chain has TRBV2 and TRBJ2-1, with a tentative D call TRBD2 (6 bases). Germline lookup yields CDR1 SNHLY and CDR2 FYNNEI. The CDR3 has 16 amino acids. V dropped 11 bases and J dropped 0 bases, with 20 bases sitting between them. The CDR3 nucleotides read TGTGCCGGAACGGGGGTGCGGCGGAGCTCCTACAATGAGCAGTTCTTC. It encodes CAGTGVRRSSYNEQFF.

The chain joins TRBV12-3 or TRBV12-4 to TRBJ1-5; maybe TRBD1 (5 bases). The CDR3 runs to 13 residues. Trimming stripped 3 bases from V and 6 bases from J, with 9 bases between. The CDR3 nucleotides read TGTGCCAGCAGTTTGGGGCGAGGTCAGCCCCAGCATTTT. It codes for CASSLGRGQPQHF.

This rearrangement joins TRBV6-2 or TRBV6-3 to TRBJ1-4; 9 nucleotides align to TRBD1. The CDR3 sequence is 15 residues long. The ends lost 0 bases at V and 8 bases at J; junction bases unmatched: 4. From germline, CDR1 is MNHEY and CDR2 SVGEGT. This CDR3 reads CASSYSRQGGEKLFF. The CDR3 nucleotides are TGTGCCAGCAGTTACTCGCGACAGGGGGGCGAAAAACTGTTTTTT.

V gene TRBV15 combines with J gene TRBJ2-4; a weak D match, TRBD1 (5 bases). The CDR3 totals 15 residues. Germline V gene lookup returns CDR1 LNHNV and CDR2 YYDKDF (reference sequence). Trimming removed 0 bases from V and 5 bases from J, with 11 bases in between. Here the CDR3 reads CATSREGPGENIQYF. DNA of the CDR3: TGTGCCACCAGCAGAGAGGGGCCAGGCGAAAACATTCAGTACTTC.

This clone was seen a single time. The gene calls are TRBV21-1 and TRBJ1-2; TRBD1, the D gene given by the table, was not confirmed from the DNA. TRBV21-1 is a pseudogene segment. This CDR3 comprises 18 residues. CDR3 in DNA: TGTGCCAGCAGCAAAGGGGCAGGGGTTTATATTCCACGATATGGCTACACCTTC. Translation: CASSKGAGVYIPRYGYTF.

V and J are TRBV7-8 and TRBJ2-6, with D possibly TRBD1 on 5 matching bases. Per the germline V gene, CDR1 is SGHVS and CDR2 is FQNEAQ. With 2 bases removed from V and 0 bases from J, the gap between germline ends came to 17 bases. The CDR3 has 19 amino acids. The CDR3 DNA is TGTGCCAGCAGCTTATCCGTTCTTACAGGCGTCTCTGGGGCCAACGTCCTGACTTTC. It yields the protein CASSLSVLTGVSGANVLTF.

V usage is TRBV5-4 and J usage is TRBJ2-2, with D perhaps TRBD2 (5 bases). Germline CDR1 and CDR2: SGHNT and YYREEE (reference sequence). The V end lost 3 bases, the J end lost 4 bases, and 10 bases lay between the germline ends. This CDR3 is built from 14 residues. The CDR3 spells CASSSSWGTGELFF. In DNA, the CDR3 is TGTGCCAGCAGCTCTAGCTGGGGCACCGGGGAGCTGTTTTTT.

The CDR3 DNA sequence: TGTGCCAGTAGTACTACTTATCGCGGGGTCATGAACACTGAAGCTTTCTTT. This codes for CASSTTYRGVMNTEAFF. The rearrangement joins TRBV19 to TRBJ1-1, with D hard to call. The germline CDR1 and CDR2 sequences are LNHDA and SQIVND (reference sequence). There are 17 residues in the CDR3. Deletions cut 4 bases from V and 0 bases from J, with 18 bases between.